The rows below give T cell receptor beta chains drawn from one sample of a study of blood T cell repertoires in COVID-19. Libraries were prepared by immunoSEQ multiplex PCR; TCRdb keeps only in-frame clonotypes and omits some of them. In the table there are approximately 480,000 clones, 89% of which are singletons. Sequences were obtained from peripheral blood. These receptors originate from a young man with COVID-19, enrolled during active disease. Both conserved end residues are part of each CDR3. A D gene is named only where the DNA matches it firmly. The size of a clone is reported for some rows only, either as once, few or many, or as a class for expanded clones.

d_call clone_size j_call v_call cdr3_aa cdr3_nt
- - TRBJ2-7 TRBV9 CASSPMPQGYEQYF TGTGCCAGCAGCCCTATGCCCCAGGGCTACGAGCAGTACTTC
- - TRBJ2-6 TRBV7-6 CASSLEPSGANVLTF TGTGCCAGCAGCTTAGAGCCGTCTGGGGCCAACGTCCTGACTTTC
TRBD2 - TRBJ2-5 TRBV2 CASRQGTSGRVETQYF TGTGCCAGCAGGCAGGGGACTAGCGGGAGGGTGGAGACCCAGTACTTC
TRBD1 - TRBJ1-1 TRBV5-1 CASSLLRTGDTEAFF TGCGCCAGCAGCTTGCTCCGGACAGGGGACACTGAAGCTTTCTTT
TRBD1 - TRBJ2-5 TRBV4-1 CASSQVPGGQETQYF TGCGCCAGCAGCCAAGTCCCAGGGGGCCAGGAGACCCAGTACTTC
- few TRBJ2-2 TRBV19 CASSAHRTFIAGELFF TGTGCCAGTAGTGCCCACCGGACTTTTATAGCCGGGGAGCTGTTTTTT
TRBD2 - TRBJ2-5 TRBV6-5 CASSPVTSGGETQYF TGTGCCAGCAGCCCGGTCACTTCGGGAGGTGAGACCCAGTACTTC
TRBD2 once TRBJ2-2 TRBV5-5 CASSQTSGRAVGELFF TGTGCCAGCAGCCAAACTAGCGGGAGGGCCGTCGGGGAGCTGTTTTTT
- - TRBJ2-3 TRBV19 CASSVRGFSTDTQYF TGTGCCAGTAGTGTCCGAGGGTTCAGCACAGATACGCAGTATTTT
- - TRBJ2-4 TRBV30 CAWKESGGAKNIQYF TGTGCCTGGAAGGAGTCCGGGGGTGCCAAAAACATTCAGTACTTC
TRBD1 - TRBJ2-7 TRBV4-1 CASSQEDRFSYEQYF TGCGCCAGCAGCCAAGAGGACAGGTTCTCCTACGAGCAGTACTTC
- - TRBJ2-2 TRBV5-1 CASSLGTGLTGELFF TGCGCCAGCAGCTTGGGCACAGGGCTCACCGGGGAGCTGTTTTTT
- - TRBJ2-5 TRBV25-1 CASSVGRGETQYF TGTGCCAGCAGTGTAGGGCGGGGAGAGACCCAGTACTTC
TRBD2 - TRBJ2-7 TRBV6-6 CASKPTSGVSYEQYF TGTGCCAGCAAACCGACTAGCGGGGTCTCCTACGAGCAGTACTTC
- - TRBJ1-2 TRBV3-1/TRBV3-2 CASSQDLVGLDGYTF TGTGCCAGCAGCCAAGATCTCGTCGGGTTAGATGGCTACACCTTC
- once TRBJ2-1 TRBV4-2 CASSQSPGTLYNEQFF TGTGCCAGCAGCCAATCCCCCGGGACACTCTACAATGAGCAGTTCTTC
- - TRBJ1-5 TRBV12-3/TRBV12-4 CASSLGRMGPQHF TGTGCCAGCAGTTTGGGGAGGATGGGGCCCCAGCATTTT
- - TRBJ1-3 TRBV6-5 CASSYSGGSGNTIYF TGTGCCAGCAGTTACTCGGGGGGCTCTGGAAACACCATATATTTT
TRBD1 - TRBJ1-2 TRBV11-2 CASSHDRGGTRGYTF TGTGCCAGCAGCCACGACAGGGGGGGCACTAGAGGCTACACCTTC
- - TRBJ1-1 TRBV27 CASSPDRGNTEAFF TGTGCCAGCAGTCCGGACAGAGGCAATACTGAAGCTTTCTTT
- - TRBJ2-2 TRBV3-1/TRBV3-2 CASSQDWGTIGTGELFF TGTGCCAGCAGCCAAGATTGGGGGACAATTGGAACCGGGGAGCTGTTTTTT
- - TRBJ2-3 TRBV4-1 CASSQDQSRRDTQYF TGCGCCAGCAGCCAAGATCAGTCACGCCGAGATACGCAGTATTTT
TRBD2 - TRBJ2-1 TRBV7-9 CASSLGTSGGPQGEQFF TGTGCCAGCAGCTTAGGGACTAGCGGGGGACCTCAAGGTGAGCAGTTCTTC
- - TRBJ1-4 TRBV15 CATSSLAGANEKLFF TGTGCCACCAGCTCCCTAGCAGGCGCTAATGAAAAACTGTTTTTT
- - TRBJ2-2 TRBV7-3 CASSAQGGRGTGELFF TGTGCCAGCAGCGCACAGGGAGGGCGGGGCACCGGGGAGCTGTTTTTT
- - TRBJ1-5 TRBV6-5 CASSYETGSPQHF TGTGCCAGCAGTTACGAAACGGGGTCACCCCAGCATTTT
TRBD2 - TRBJ2-3 TRBV28 CASSFLGRGRADTQYF TGTGCCAGCAGTTTCTTAGGGCGGGGGAGGGCAGATACGCAGTATTTT
- - TRBJ1-3 TRBV14 CASSQDREPGGNTIYF TGTGCCAGCAGCCAAGATCGGGAGCCAGGTGGAAACACCATATATTTT
- - TRBJ2-1 TRBV7-8 CASSLRENEQFF TGTGCCAGCAGCCTACGAGAAAATGAGCAGTTCTTC
TRBD2 - TRBJ2-7 TRBV13 CASSPSGSGSYEQYF TGTGCCAGCAGCCCGAGCGGGAGTGGGTCCTACGAGCAGTACTTC
- - TRBJ2-7 TRBV3-1/TRBV3-2 CASSLEAESYEQYF TGTGCCAGCAGCTTGGAGGCAGAGTCCTACGAGCAGTACTTC
- - TRBJ2-2 TRBV6-1 CASSDRPGRGTGTGELFF TGTGCCAGCAGTGATCGACCTGGGCGGGGCACGGGCACCGGGGAGCTGTTTTTT
- once TRBJ2-3 TRBV5-6 CASSLYRGLTDTQYF TGTGCCAGCAGCTTGTATAGGGGACTCACAGATACGCAGTATTTT
- once TRBJ1-2 TRBV6-5 CASSSPDSGSYGYTF TGTGCCAGCAGTTCCCCGGACAGCGGGAGCTATGGCTACACCTTC
- once TRBJ1-1 TRBV12-3/TRBV12-4 CASRPTGFTEAFF TGTGCCAGCAGGCCCACAGGGTTCACTGAAGCTTTCTTT
TRBD2 - TRBJ2-2 TRBV6-5 CASSYKTSGRPGELFF TGTGCCAGCAGTTACAAGACTAGCGGACGACCCGGGGAGCTGTTTTTT
- - TRBJ2-1 TRBV30 CAWKEPLTGYNEQFF TGTGCCTGGAAAGAACCCCTCACGGGCTACAATGAGCAGTTCTTC
- - TRBJ2-7 TRBV3-1/TRBV3-2 CASSHMGHEQYF TGTGCCAGCAGCCATATGGGCCACGAGCAGTACTTC
TRBD2 - TRBJ2-5 TRBV7-6 CASSRQIPGLAQETQYF TGTGCCAGCAGCCGTCAGATTCCGGGACTAGCGCAAGAGACCCAGTACTTC
- - TRBJ2-1 TRBV5-4 CASSLLMADNNEQFF TGTGCCAGCAGCTTGCTGATGGCAGATAACAATGAGCAGTTCTTC
- - TRBJ1-5 TRBV27 CASSLGQPTGPQHF TGTGCCAGCAGTTTAGGACAGCCAACGGGGCCCCAGCATTTT
TRBD1 - TRBJ1-6 TRBV3-1/TRBV3-2 CASSIDRGNYNSPLHF TGTGCCAGCAGCATCGACAGGGGGAATTATAATTCACCCCTCCACTTT
- - TRBJ2-7 TRBV27 CASRAKREREQYF TGTGCCAGCAGGGCTAAACGGGAGAGGGAGCAGTACTTC
TRBD2 - TRBJ2-7 TRBV27 CASSLRAGGSISYEQYF TGTGCCAGCAGTTTAAGAGCGGGGGGGAGTATCTCCTACGAGCAGTACTTC
- - TRBJ2-1 TRBV19 CASSIAGYNEQFF TGTGCCAGTAGTATTGCGGGATACAATGAGCAGTTCTTC
TRBD1 - TRBJ2-7 TRBV24-1 CATSDTGQGAEQYF TGTGCCACCAGTGACACGGGACAGGGGGCCGAGCAGTACTTC